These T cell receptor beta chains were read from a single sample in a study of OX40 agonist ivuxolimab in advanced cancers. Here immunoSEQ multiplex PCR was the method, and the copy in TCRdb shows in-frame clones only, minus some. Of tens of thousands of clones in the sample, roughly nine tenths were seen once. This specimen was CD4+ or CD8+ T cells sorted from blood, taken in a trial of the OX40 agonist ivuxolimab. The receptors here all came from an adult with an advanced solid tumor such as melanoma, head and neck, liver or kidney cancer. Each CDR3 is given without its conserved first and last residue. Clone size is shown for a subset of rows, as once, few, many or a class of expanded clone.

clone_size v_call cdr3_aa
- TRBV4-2 ASSQLLRDRGLYGYT
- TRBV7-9 ASSLDPTGSGYGYT
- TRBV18 ASSPTSYNEQF
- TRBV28 ASSPLQGTETQY
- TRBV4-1 ASSQRLTGLETQY
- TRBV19 ASSIGGRIREQY
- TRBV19 ASSLRTGWTNEKLF
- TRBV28 ASSPGQGRYGYT
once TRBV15 ATSRGGTGSNYGYT
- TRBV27 ASSPSRGGVNEQF
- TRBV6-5 ASRAQGEKLF
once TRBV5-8 ASSPLTPRGY
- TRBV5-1 ASSSPRGRNTEAF
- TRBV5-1 ASSWGTGGLNTEAF
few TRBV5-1 ATGGRTGGADTQY
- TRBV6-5 ASSWGRRAYGYT
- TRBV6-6 ASKAGGSSDTQY
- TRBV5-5 ASTSGGQTTA
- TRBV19 ASSLQRQGSNTGELF
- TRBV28 ASSLQITDTQY
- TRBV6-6 ASSYTRQTYEQY
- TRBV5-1 ASSLAAAGGGETQY
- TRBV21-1 ASSKAPGRTVAKADTEAF
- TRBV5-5 ASSIQTYEQY
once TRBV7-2 ASGQASGNTIY
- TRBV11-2 ASSRNTGGSYNEQF
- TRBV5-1 ASSWISDGYNEQF
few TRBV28 ASRPRDPGNQPQH
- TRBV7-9 ASSLGVNSYEQY
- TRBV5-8 ASSPGQHYGYT
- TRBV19 ASSAGRQGRQPQH
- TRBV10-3 ASRRGGGGTDTQY
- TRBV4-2 ASSPRGGAGGELF
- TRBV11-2 ASSSLRGRADTQY
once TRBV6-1 ASTLNTEAF
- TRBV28 ASSSPGTGYSNQPQH
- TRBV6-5 ASSRLQGGNEQF
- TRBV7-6 ASSLGGAGGQPQH
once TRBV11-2 ASSLEGPYEQY
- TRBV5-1 ASSLELGGRVYGYT
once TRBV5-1 ASSPGTHLGQETQY
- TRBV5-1 ASSRDSQETQY
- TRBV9 ASSVGPNYEQY
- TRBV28 ASNIAGSYEQY
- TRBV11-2 ASSLGETQY
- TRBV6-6 ASKRGGHTDTQY
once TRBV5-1 ASSLQNGAGNTIY
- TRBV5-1 ASSWTGTGDQPQH
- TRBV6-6 ASSYSRAGGMWPQH
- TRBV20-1 SASGGGYT
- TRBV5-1 ASSFLGGYNEQF
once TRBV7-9 ASSKTGLYEQY
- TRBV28 ASSLPPTGWETQY
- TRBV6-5 ASSTYPANQPQH
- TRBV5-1 ASSLEGGSSPLH
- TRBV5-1 ASSLGGYNEQF
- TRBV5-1 ASSPGHATNEKLF
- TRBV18 ASSPGQGQSNQPQH
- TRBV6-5 ASREQGTSNYGYT
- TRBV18 ASSPRRGYEQY